Presented here are 31 T cell receptor beta chains from one specimen sequenced in a study of T-cell memory formation after mild COVID-19. TCRdb fed the 5' RACE reads into MiXCR, producing one record per CDR3 protein. The table records fewer than 250,000 distinct CDR3 sequences, around 30% of them present only once. Sequenced material: PBMCs or a T cell subset sorted from them (not recorded which). These receptors came from an adult woman who had mild COVID-19 (a few samples of this study predate the infection). Cell type and time point are not known.

The chain couples TRBV9 to TRBJ2-3, with 15 bases fitting TRBD2. Trimming cost V 0 bases and J 2 bases; bases outside gene matches: 1. This CDR3 region has 17 residues. Germline values: CDR1 SGDLS, CDR2 YYNGEE. The DNA for the CDR3 is TGTGCCAGCAGCGTAGGGACTAGCGGGGGGGCCACAGATACGCAGTATTTT. Translation gives CASSVGTSGGATDTQYF.

This clonotype was seen many times. The rearrangement joins TRBV2 to TRBJ1-2; 9 nucleotides match TRBD1. Germline V gives CDR1 SNHLY, CDR2 FYNNEI. This CDR3 spans 14 amino acids. V shed 8 bases, J shed 8 bases, and the junction held 12 bases outside the gene matches. Here the CDR3 reads CASSQPEGTGGYTF. The CDR3 DNA sequence: TGTGCCAGCTCACAACCGGAGGGGACAGGGGGCTACACCTTC.

The V gene is TRBV5-5, the J gene TRBJ2-7; 13 positions match TRBD2. Germline V gene lookup returns CDR1 SGHKS and CDR2 YYEKEE (reference sequence). This CDR3 contains 16 residues. With V trimmed by 3 bases and J by 0 bases, 3 bases remained unmatched. The CDR3 loop is CASSWTSGGLSYEQYF. The CDR3 bases are TGTGCCAGCAGCTGGACTAGCGGGGGCCTCTCCTACGAGCAGTACTTC.

V and J are TRBV2 and TRBJ1-1; D not resolved. The germline CDR1 and CDR2 sequences are SNHLY and FYNNEI. The CDR3 consists of 12 residues. V dropped 8 bases and J dropped 5 bases, with 12 bases sitting between them. In DNA, the CDR3 is TGTGCCAGCCAACCGGGGTATACTGAAGCTTTCTTT. Its translation: CASQPGYTEAFF.

The chain recombines TRBV15 with TRBJ2-2, with a possible D match to TRBD2 (6 bases). CDR1 is LNHNV and CDR2 is YYDKDF in the germline V gene (reference sequence). Trimming took off 3 bases at V and 0 bases at J, with 26 bases between the two ends. The CDR3 spans 21 residues. CDR3 amino acids: CATSRAVGGKGVITNTGELFF. The CDR3 bases are TGTGCCACCAGCAGGGCAGTGGGGGGAAAAGGAGTGATTACGAACACCGGGGAGCTGTTTTTT. Supplemented by reference TRBV15 and TRBJ2-2, the full variable domain reads DAMVIQNPRYQVTQFGKPVTLSCSQTLNHNVMYWYQQKSSQAPKLLFHYYDKDFNNEADTPDNFQSRRPNTSFCFLDIRSPGLGDTAMYLCATSRAVGGKGVITNTGELFFGEGSRLTVL.

This chain uses TRBV7-2 with TRBJ1-2, with 7 bases aligning to TRBD1. This CDR3 comprises 14 residues. Germline V gives CDR1 SGHTA, CDR2 FQGNSA. V shed 3 bases, J shed 4 bases, and the junction held 5 bases outside the gene matches. CDR3 sequence reads: CASSLKTGPYGYTF. CDR3 coding DNA: TGTGCCAGCAGCTTGAAGACAGGGCCCTATGGCTACACCTTC.

The sample holds a few counts of this clonotype. The chain uses TRBV6-6 and TRBJ2-1; no clear D gene. V shed 2 bases and J shed 0 bases, with 8 bases lying between them. Germline V gives CDR1 MNHNY, CDR2 SVGAGI (reference sequence). The CDR3 is 15 residues long. CDR3 nucleotides: TGTGCCAGCAGTTACGAAGTGGACTCCTACAATGAGCAGTTCTTC. Residues: CASSYEVDSYNEQFF.

This clonotype was counted a few times. The chain carries TRBV7-9 and TRBJ2-6; 9 positions agree with TRBD2. The junction had 12 bases not matched to a gene; V was cut back by 5 bases and J by 4 bases. The CDR3 sequence is 18 residues long. Looked up from germline, CDR1 is SEHNR and CDR2 is FQNEAQ (reference sequence). In nucleotides, the CDR3 is TGTGCCAGCAGCCGTCCTCAGCGGGAGGTGGGGGGGGCCAACGTCCTGACTTTC. It translates to CASSRPQREVGGANVLTF.

This clonotype appeared a few times. This chain uses TRBV6-5 with TRBJ2-1; no clear D gene. The CDR3 totals 16 residues. Looked up from germline, CDR1 is MNHEY and CDR2 is SVGAGI. Between the trimmed V and J ends, which lost 5 bases and 0 bases, there was a span of 14 bases. Written as DNA, the CDR3 is TGTGCCAGCAGTGCACTGGAACACCGCTCCTACAATGAGCAGTTCTTC. Amino acids: CASSALEHRSYNEQFF.

The CDR3 loop is CARPSGSYEQYF. Written as DNA, the CDR3 is TGTGCCAGGCCCTCGGGCTCCTACGAGCAGTACTTC. The genes are TRBV19 and TRBJ2-7, with unresolved D. Trimming took 9 bases from V and 0 from J, leaving 9 bases between them. The CDR3 is made up of 12 amino acids. Germline V CDR1 and CDR2: LNHDA, SQIVND (reference sequence).

This clonotype was counted ten times or more. This chain connects TRBV3-1 to TRBJ2-5; 7 positions agree with TRBD1. V shed 5 bases and J 4 bases; nucleotides not matched to a gene: 7. CDR1 is LGHDT and CDR2 is YNNKEL in the germline V gene (reference sequence). CDR3 length equals 14 residues. The DNA for the CDR3 is TGTGCCAGCAGCGCCCGGACAGGACGAGAGACCCAGTACTTC. It specifies CASSARTGRETQYF.

The sample holds many counts of this clonotype. The V call is TRBV12-3 or TRBV12-4, the J call TRBJ1-2; a possible D gene is TRBD1 (5 bases). The CDR3 has 13 residues. V lost 3 bases to trimming and J lost 2 bases, with 7 bases between them. CDR3 coding DNA: TGTGCCAGCAGTTTGTCAGGGAACTATGGCTACACCTTC. It specifies CASSLSGNYGYTF.

This clonotype was seen more than once but under ten times. This chain connects TRBV7-9 to TRBJ2-7; 9 positions agree with TRBD1. Germline V gene lookup returns CDR1 SEHNR and CDR2 FQNEAQ (reference sequence). J gave up 7 bases and V 1 base, and 8 bases lay outside the gene matches. CDR3 size: 15 residues. The CDR3 sequence is CASSLEVGQGREQYF. CDR3 bases: TGTGCCAGCAGCTTAGAGGTCGGACAGGGGAGGGAGCAGTACTTC.

A few counts support this clonotype. J is TRBJ2-4 and V is TRBV6-6; the D gene is possibly TRBD1 (5 bases). Trimming shortened V by 0 bases and J by 12 bases, and 24 bases separated the two germline ends. The CDR3 totals 17 residues. Germline V gene data show CDR1 as MNHNY and CDR2 as SVGAGI (reference sequence). CDR3 in DNA: TGTGCCAGCAGTTACTCCCAGTCCGGCCAGGGTAAAGCCGATCAGTACTTC. Its translation: CASSYSQSGQGKADQYF.

The rearrangement links TRBV6-2 or TRBV6-3 to TRBJ2-1, with 9 bases fitting TRBD2. The CDR3 has 15 residues. With V trimmed by 4 bases and J by 2 bases, 3 bases remained unmatched. Germline V gives CDR1 MNHEY, CDR2 SVGEGT. In nucleotides, the CDR3 is TGTGCCAGCAGTTTAGCGGGAGTTCCCTACAATGAGCAGTTCTTC. Residues: CASSLAGVPYNEQFF.

The sample holds a few counts of this clonotype. V usage is TRBV4-3 and J usage is TRBJ2-1; D is ambiguous. Trimming cost V 3 bases and J 10 bases, with 10 bases left between them. This CDR3 comprises 12 residues. Germline values: CDR1 LGHNA, CDR2 YSLEER. The CDR3 spells CASSHTDLEQFF. The CDR3 DNA is TGCGCCAGCAGCCATACCGACTTGGAGCAGTTCTTC.

This chain links TRBV5-6 with TRBJ2-5; D might be TRBD2 (5 bases). V lost 6 bases to trimming and J lost 5 bases, with 14 bases between them. Germline V gives CDR1 SGHDT, CDR2 YYEEEE. This CDR3 contains 13 residues. The chain's CDR3 is CASNRKEAETQYF. The CDR3 DNA reads TGTGCCAGCAACAGAAAGGAGGCGGAGACCCAGTACTTC.

The chain combines TRBV25-1 with TRBJ2-2; no reliable D call. This CDR3 has 16 amino acids. Trimming took off 8 bases at V and 0 bases at J, with 16 bases between the two ends. CDR1 and CDR2 from the germline V gene are MGHDK and SYGVNS. The CDR3 nucleotides read TGTGCCAGCCTTGGACGAGCCCTCGCGAACACCGGGGAGCTGTTTTTT. Amino acid sequence: CASLGRALANTGELFF.

This clonotype occurred a few times. The V gene is TRBV27, the J gene TRBJ2-7, with D possibly being TRBD1 (5 bases). Germline V gives CDR1 MNHEY, CDR2 SMNVEV (reference sequence). This CDR3 spans 14 amino acids. V gave up 1 base and J gave up 5 bases, with 12 bases separating them. The CDR3, as DNA: TGTGCCAGCAGTTTATTTTCCAGGGTAGACGAGCAGTACTTC. Residues: CASSLFSRVDEQYF.

This clonotype was observed a handful of times. A read error may account for a junction end that differs from germline. The chain uses TRBV29-1 and TRBJ1-2, with 9 bases that match TRBD1. This CDR3 spans 12 amino acids. Germline values: CDR1 SQVTM, CDR2 ANQGSEA. In DNA form, the CDR3 reads TGCAGCGTACTTACAGGGGGCAGGTCCTTCTTCTTC. This sequence encodes CSVLTGGRSFFF.

At least ten counts were recorded for this clonotype. The V gene is TRBV24-1, the J gene TRBJ2-1; TRBD2 matches 8 bases. After removal of 7 bases from V and 6 bases from J, the junction contained 10 bases not matched to a gene. Per germline, CDR1 KGHDR and CDR2 SFDVKD. The CDR3 loop spans 15 amino acids. Here the CDR3 reads CATSTGGEPTNEQFF. As DNA, the CDR3 is TGTGCCACCAGCACCGGGGGGGAGCCAACCAATGAGCAGTTCTTC.

The chain uses TRBV11-2 and TRBJ1-1; D possibly corresponds to TRBD1 (5 bases). Trimming removed 5 bases from V and 0 bases from J, with 13 bases in between. The CDR3 length is 15 residues. Germline V lookup: CDR1 SGHAT, CDR2 FQNNGV. The CDR3 sequence is CASSPHKGVNTEAFF. The CDR3 DNA follows: TGTGCCAGCAGCCCCCATAAAGGGGTGAACACTGAAGCTTTCTTT.

The chain is built from TRBV29-1 and TRBJ2-7; D unresolved. The CDR3 spans 15 residues. Between the trimmed V and J ends, which lost 6 bases and 2 bases, there was a span of 20 bases. Per germline, CDR1 SQVTM and CDR2 ANQGSEA. The CDR3 here is CSVQGTEKSTYEQYF. CDR3 DNA: TGCAGCGTCCAAGGTACCGAGAAGAGCACCTACGAGCAGTACTTC.

V usage is TRBV5-1 and J usage is TRBJ2-3; 11 bases are a match to TRBD1. Germline values: CDR1 SGHRS, CDR2 YFSETQ. J lost 5 bases, V lost 2 bases, and 7 bases had no gene match. The CDR3 covers 16 residues. The DNA of the CDR3 is TGCGCCAGCAGCTTCCGGGACAGGGGGGTTTTAGATACGCAGTATTTT. It specifies CASSFRDRGVLDTQYF. Filled out from reference TRBV5-1 and TRBJ2-3, the complete variable domain reads KAGVTQTPRYLIKTRGQQVTLSCSPISGHRSVSWYQQTPGQGLQFLFEYFSETQRNKGNFPGRFSGRQFSNSRSEMNVSTLELGDSALYLCASSFRDRGVLDTQYFGPGTRLTVL.

The chain links TRBV9 to TRBJ2-7; 9 bases agree with TRBD1. CDR1 is SGDLS and CDR2 is YYNGEE in the germline V gene. This CDR3 region has 15 residues. The V and J ends lost 2 bases and 3 bases, in that order; junction bases with no gene match: 6. The DNA for the CDR3 is TGTGCCAGCAGCGTGGGACAGGGAGGGGTCTACGAGCAGTACTTC. Protein product: CASSVGQGGVYEQYF.

The CDR3 reads CSARPSVDRVSYEQYF. CDR3 bases: TGCAGTGCTAGACCTTCTGTGGACAGGGTCTCCTACGAGCAGTACTTC. The V gene is TRBV20-1, the J gene TRBJ2-7, with TRBD1 identical over 8 bases. This CDR3 is 16 amino acids long. The V segment lost 2 bases and the J segment 0 bases; nucleotides outside the gene matches: 9. Germline V CDR1 and CDR2: DFQATT, SNEGSKA (reference sequence).

This clonotype has more than one count but fewer than ten. The chain employs TRBV7-2 and TRBJ2-7; D is perhaps TRBD2 (6 bases). Trimming pared 4 bases from V and 2 bases from J, leaving 18 bases between. The germline V gene encodes CDR1 SGHTA and CDR2 FQGNSA. The CDR3 spans 16 residues. The CDR3 DNA is TGTGCCAGCAGCTCACAGCCCCAGGCTAGCGCCTACGAGCAGTACTTC. Translated: CASSSQPQASAYEQYF.

This clonotype was counted between two and nine times. This chain uses TRBV7-2 with TRBJ1-6, with no clear D. Germline V gene sequence: CDR1 SGHTA, CDR2 FQGNSA. The ends were cut back, 5 bases at V and 0 bases at J, with 14 bases in the middle. The CDR3 contains 17 residues. CDR3 residues: CASSPLPASSYNSPLHF. CDR3 DNA sequence: TGTGCCAGCAGCCCCTTGCCGGCTTCCTCCTATAATTCACCCCTCCACTTT.

This clonotype was counted a few times. The V gene is TRBV21-1, the J gene TRBJ1-1; the table gives TRBD1 as D, unverified against the DNA. TRBV21-1 is an annotated pseudogene. The CDR3 length is 20 residues. The CDR3: CASSHKRRGLSPKANTEAFF. The CDR3 DNA is TGTGCCAGCAGCCACAAACGGCGGGGGCTATCCCCTAAAGCGAACACTGAAGCTTTCTTT.

The rearrangement uses TRBV29-1 and TRBJ2-1; 7 bases are a match to TRBD1. In germline, CDR1 is SQVTM, CDR2 ANQGSEA. Trimming removed 6 bases from V and 0 bases from J; junction bases left unmatched: 2. This CDR3 is 13 amino acids long. CDR3 in DNA: TGCAGCGTAAGGACAGGCTCCTACAATGAGCAGTTCTTC. Translated, it gives CSVRTGSYNEQFF.

There are a few counts of this clonotype. V and J are TRBV12-3 or TRBV12-4 and TRBJ1-3, with TRBD1 identical over 9 bases. V was clipped by 5 bases and J by 3 bases; unmatched bases: 5. The CDR3 spans 15 residues. CDR3 loop: CASSTGGLGGNTIYF. The DNA of the CDR3 is TGTGCCAGCAGTACAGGGGGCTTGGGTGGAAACACCATATATTTT.